The present T cell receptor beta chain was sequenced within a study of T-cell memory formation after mild COVID-19. Across the study: Most TCR clusters belonged to a single donor. Whole-study findings and limits: Some responding clones appeared in pre-infection memory, suggesting cross-reactive memory joined.

The V and J ends lost 6 bases and 9 bases respectively, with 13 bases between them. The CDR3 length is 12 residues. As regards this clonotype: The antigen is undetermined.

TCRdb re-derived calls from the 5' RACE reads in MiXCR, one entry per CDR3 protein. The sample records roughly 500,000 distinct CDR3 sequences, around 21% being singletons. Sequenced sample: PBMCs or a T cell subset sorted from them (not recorded which). The receptor's source is an adult woman who had mild COVID-19 (a few samples of this study predate the infection). Cell type and time point are not known. The chain has TRBV12-3 or TRBV12-4 and TRBJ2-3; the D is unclear. The CDR3 reads CASSPSPATQYF. CDR3 nucleotide sequence: TGTGCCAGCAGCCCCAGCCCAGCAACGCAGTATTTT.